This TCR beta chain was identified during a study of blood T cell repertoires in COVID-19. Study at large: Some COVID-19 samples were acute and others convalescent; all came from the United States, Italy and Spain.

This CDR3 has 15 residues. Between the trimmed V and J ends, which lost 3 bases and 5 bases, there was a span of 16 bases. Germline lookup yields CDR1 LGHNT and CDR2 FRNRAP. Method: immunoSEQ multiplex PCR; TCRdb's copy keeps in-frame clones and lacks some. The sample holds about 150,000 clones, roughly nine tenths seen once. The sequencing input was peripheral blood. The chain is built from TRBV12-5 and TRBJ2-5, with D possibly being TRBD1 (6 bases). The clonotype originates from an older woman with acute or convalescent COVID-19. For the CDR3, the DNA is TGTGCTAGTGGTTTAGGATTCGGCAGGGGTGAGACCCAGTACTTC. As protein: CASGLGFGRGETQYF.